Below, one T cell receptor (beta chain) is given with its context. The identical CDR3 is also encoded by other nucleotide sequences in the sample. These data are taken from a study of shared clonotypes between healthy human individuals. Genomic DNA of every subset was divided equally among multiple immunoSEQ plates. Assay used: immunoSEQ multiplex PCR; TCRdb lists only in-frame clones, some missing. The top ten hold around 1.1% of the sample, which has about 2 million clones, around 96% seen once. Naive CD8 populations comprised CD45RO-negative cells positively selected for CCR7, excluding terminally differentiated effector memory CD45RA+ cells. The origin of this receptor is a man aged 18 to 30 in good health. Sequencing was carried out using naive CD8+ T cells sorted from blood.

In DNA form, the CDR3 reads TGTGCCAGCAGTGAAACCGTGAACACTGAAGCTTTCTTT. It specifies CASSETVNTEAFF. V and J are TRBV6-1 and TRBJ1-1, with D uncertain. V was shortened by 2 bases and J by 0 bases, with 4 bases between the two germline ends. The germline V gene encodes CDR1 MNHNS and CDR2 SASEGT. The CDR3 contains 13 residues.